This T cell receptor beta chain was identified during a study of T cells expressing NK-cell markers. Findings of the study overall: Four of the donors also had these clonotypes leading their CD3+CD56-NKG2C+ fraction.

To note about this clonotype: The target antigen is unknown.

CDR3 length: 13 residues. Germline V gives CDR1 LNHDA, CDR2 SQIVND (reference sequence). TCRdb reworked the 5' RACE reads into one entry per CDR3 protein, no DNA. The sample holds hundreds of thousands of distinct CDR3 sequences. This chain joins TRBV19 and TRBJ2-5; TCRdb selects TRBD1, and the lack of DNA leaves this call unchecked. Source material: blood T cells: a sorted CD56 or NKG2C T cell subset, CD4+ or CD8+ T cells, or bulk PBMC T cells (not recorded which). The source is a man aged 18-70 years in good health. The CDR3 region is CASSDRNQETQYF.